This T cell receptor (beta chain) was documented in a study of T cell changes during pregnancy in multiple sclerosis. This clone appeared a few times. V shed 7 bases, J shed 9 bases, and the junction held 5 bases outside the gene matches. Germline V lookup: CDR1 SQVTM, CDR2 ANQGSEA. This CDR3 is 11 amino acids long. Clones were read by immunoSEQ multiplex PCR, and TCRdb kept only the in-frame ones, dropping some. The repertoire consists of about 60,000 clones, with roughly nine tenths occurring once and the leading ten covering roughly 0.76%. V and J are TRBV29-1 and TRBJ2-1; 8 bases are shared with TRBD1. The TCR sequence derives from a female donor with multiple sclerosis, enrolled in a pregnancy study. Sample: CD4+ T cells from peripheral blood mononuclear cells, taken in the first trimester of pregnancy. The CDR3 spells CSGETGGEQFF. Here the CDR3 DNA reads TGCAGCGGAGAAACAGGGGGTGAGCAGTTCTTC.